This T cell receptor beta chain was profiled in a study of blood T cells in healthy people across ages. The V gene lost 4 bases and the J gene lost 0 bases, with 13 bases spanning the gap. The CDR3 is 15 residues long. Looked up from germline, CDR1 is LGHNA and CDR2 is YNFKEQ. The authors ran a second PCR of about 7 to 11 cycles using a sample-barcoded 5' primer and a J-beta primer mix. TCRdb used MiXCR to reprocess the 5' RACE reads, holding one entry per CDR3 protein. The sample holds about 1.5 million distinct CDR3 sequences, about 45% seen once. This TCR derives from a young woman in good health. The rearrangement links TRBV4-2 to TRBJ2-7; the D is unclear. Sequencing was performed on blood. CDR3 amino acids: CASSPRPSTSYEQYF. CDR3 coding DNA: TGTGCCAGCAGCCCTCGCCCTTCGACCTCCTACGAGCAGTACTTC.